The clone carrying this T cell receptor (beta chain) was observed a few times. As yet, its antigen is unknown. This sample was taken from a study of cytomegalovirus exposure and HLA in healthy donors. General study findings and limits: A subsequent analysis found that TCR clusters from the first cohort also tended to co-occur in the 90 to 150 validation repertoires, with approximately 94% of cluster scores above 0. Most TCR sequences showed up rarely, but some public TCRs showed up in many donors.

TCRdb keeps only in-frame clones here, not all; method: immunoSEQ multiplex PCR. The table includes 130,000 to 150,000 clones, about nine tenths detected once. The CDR3 has 14 residues. Germline loops: CDR1 SGHTA, CDR2 FQGNSA. V gave up 7 bases and J gave up 1 base, with 14 bases separating them. What was sequenced was PBMCs. V and J are TRBV7-2 and TRBJ2-7, with TRBD1 as a possible D gene (6 bases). This receptor was identified in a woman in her twenties or thirties in good health and CMV-seropositive. CDR3 protein: CASNPLDSSYEQYF. In nucleotides, the CDR3 is TGTGCCAGCAACCCCTTGGACAGTTCCTACGAGCAGTACTTC. Full variable domain (outside the CDR3, taken from reference TRBV7-2 and TRBJ2-7): GAGVSQSPSNKVTEKGKDVELRCDPISGHTALYWYRQSLGQGLEFLIYFQGNSAPDKSGLPSDRFSAERTGGSVSTLTIQRTQQEDSAVYLCASNPLDSSYEQYFGPGTRLTVT.